These T cell receptor beta chains were read from a single sample in a study of CD8 T cells in Susac syndrome. From the immunoSEQ multiplex PCR reads, TCRdb called clonotypes with MiXCR, one entry per CDR3 protein. The data contain more than 75,000 distinct CDR3 sequences, approximately 94% of them seen just once; the ten biggest clones take up around 0.25%. What was sequenced was CD8+ T cells from PBMCs. The receptors were sampled from a human donor in good health. Each CDR3 is given with its conserved first and last residue. A D gene is named only where the DNA matches it firmly. Size is omitted from some rows. Given values are once, few, many or a class for expanded clones.

J gene	V gene	clone size	D gene	CDR3 DNA	CDR3 protein
TRBJ2-4	TRBV27	once	TRBD1	TGTGCCAGCGGGTGGGACAGCAAAAACATTCAGTACTTC	CASGWDSKNIQYF
TRBJ2-5	TRBV9	.	TRBD1	TGTGCCAGCAACCAAGACAGGGGGCCCGAAGAGACCCAGTACTTC	CASNQDRGPEETQYF
TRBJ1-1	TRBV20-1	.	.	TGCAGTGCTAGAGATGGCCAGGCCCCCCGAAACACTGAAGCTTTCTTT	CSARDGQAPRNTEAFF
TRBJ2-7	TRBV6-5	once	.	TGTGCCAGCAGTTACTCGGTCAGGCCAAGCTCCTACGAGCAGTACTTC	CASSYSVRPSSYEQYF
TRBJ1-2	TRBV12-3/TRBV12-4	.	.	TGTGCCAGCGGGGGCAGGATATTCTATGGCTACACCTTC	CASGGRIFYGYTF
TRBJ2-1	TRBV20-1	.	.	TGCAGTGCTAGAGATTCCCGGGGAAACACCTACAATGAGCAGTTCTTC	CSARDSRGNTYNEQFF
TRBJ2-5	TRBV15	.	.	TGTGCCACCAGCATATATCCGGGGCATATAGAGACCCAGTACTTC	CATSIYPGHIETQYF
TRBJ2-5	TRBV28	.	.	TGTGCCAGCAATGCGAGGGCGGCAGAGACCCAGTACTTC	CASNARAAETQYF
TRBJ2-7	TRBV6-1	few	.	TGTGCCAGCAGCCTACAGGACTACGAGCAGTACTTC	CASSLQDYEQYF
TRBJ2-5	TRBV27	.	.	TGTGCCAGCAGTTTCTATGGTTTCCGGGACCCCAACCACCAAGAGACCCAGTACTTC	CASSFYGFRDPNHQETQYF
TRBJ1-1	TRBV7-9	.	.	TGTGCCAGCAGCCAACCCCAGGGCGCGAACACTGAAGCTTTCTTT	CASSQPQGANTEAFF
TRBJ2-3	TRBV6-2/TRBV6-3	.	TRBD2	TGTGCCAGCAGTGGACTAGCGGTGGTTAGCACAGATACGCAGTATTTT	CASSGLAVVSTDTQYF
TRBJ2-2	TRBV6-1	.	.	TGTGCCAGTAACATGGGCCCCCAGGGTTCATTGGGCACCGGGGAGCTGTTTTTT	CASNMGPQGSLGTGELFF
TRBJ1-2	TRBV5-6	once	.	TGTGCCAGCAGCCAAGGAAACCCGGGGAACTATGGCTACACCTTC	CASSQGNPGNYGYTF
TRBJ1-5	TRBV24-1	.	.	TGTGCCACCAGTGACCACGCCAGCAATCAGCCCCAGCATTTT	CATSDHASNQPQHF
TRBJ1-5	TRBV6-2/TRBV6-3	.	TRBD1	TGTGCCAGCAGTTGGGTCGACAGGGTTAGCAATCAGCCCCAGCATTTT	CASSWVDRVSNQPQHF
TRBJ2-1	TRBV4-3	.	.	TGCGCCAGCAGCCAAGATCCCAGGGACTCCTACAATGAGCAGTTCTTC	CASSQDPRDSYNEQFF
TRBJ2-1	TRBV12-3/TRBV12-4	.	.	TGTGCCAGCAGATCAGGGTCCAACACCTACAATGAGCAGTTCTTC	CASRSGSNTYNEQFF
TRBJ1-2	TRBV27	.	.	TGTGCCAGCAGTTCCCAAGGGGGTTATGGCTACACCTTC	CASSSQGGYGYTF
TRBJ1-1	TRBV4-3	.	.	TGCGCCAGCAGCCAAGATCGCGCTGAAGCTTTCTTT	CASSQDRAEAFF
TRBJ1-2	TRBV20-1	.	.	TGCAGTGCTAGACCTTCCTGGACAGCCCATGGCTACACCTTC	CSARPSWTAHGYTF
TRBJ1-2	TRBV6-1	few	.	TGTGCCAGCAGTGAAGCGGTTAGGGGAGATGGCTACACCTTC	CASSEAVRGDGYTF
TRBJ2-3	TRBV9	.	.	TGTGCCAGCGCTGGGGTGGATACGCAGTATTTT	CASAGVDTQYF
TRBJ2-7	TRBV29-1	.	TRBD2	TGCAGCGTTGAAGGACTAGCGGCCGATCTCGAGCAGTACTTC	CSVEGLAADLEQYF
TRBJ2-7	TRBV29-1	.	TRBD2	TGCAGCGTTGATAGGATCCGGGGGGGCCGCAACGAGCAGTACTTC	CSVDRIRGGRNEQYF
TRBJ2-7	TRBV19	.	.	TGTGCCAGTAGTATGTACTCCCCAGGGGCCTACGAGCAGTACTTC	CASSMYSPGAYEQYF
TRBJ2-5	TRBV7-6	.	TRBD2	TGTGCCAGCAGTCAGCGGACTAGCGGGTTGTACCAAGAGACCCAGTACTTC	CASSQRTSGLYQETQYF
TRBJ2-1	TRBV28	.	TRBD2	TGTGCCAGCAGTCGTCGCTGGGACTACCCAAACTACAATGAGCAGTTCTTC	CASSRRWDYPNYNEQFF
TRBJ2-3	TRBV15	.	.	TGTGCCACCAGCAGAGCCGTCCTAACAGATACGCAGTATTTT	CATSRAVLTDTQYF
TRBJ2-5	TRBV6-2/TRBV6-3	.	.	TGTGCCAGCGGAATCAGGGGCCAAGAGACCCAGTACTTC	CASGIRGQETQYF
TRBJ2-7	TRBV29-1	.	.	TGCAGCGTGGGAGCTGGATTTACGAGGGAGCAGTACTTC	CSVGAGFTREQYF
TRBJ1-2	TRBV27	.	TRBD1	TGTGCCAGCGCATCCGGGACAGGGGCCTATGGCTACACCTTC	CASASGTGAYGYTF
TRBJ2-1	TRBV5-6	once	TRBD2	TGTGCCAGCACCTTAGGACGGGGGGGCCTAAATGAGCAGTTCTTC	CASTLGRGGLNEQFF
TRBJ2-5	TRBV9	.	TRBD2	TGTGCCAGCAGCGTAGATAGGGCGGGGGAAATAGAAGAGACCCAGTACTTC	CASSVDRAGEIEETQYF
TRBJ2-1	TRBV9	.	TRBD2	TGTGCCAGCAGCGTAACTAGCGGAACGGGTGAGCAGTTCTTC	CASSVTSGTGEQFF
TRBJ2-1	TRBV5-6	.	TRBD2	TGTGCCAGCAGCTTGGAGTTTAGCGGGAGATCAGATGAGCAGTTCTTC	CASSLEFSGRSDEQFF
TRBJ2-3	TRBV20-1	.	.	TGCAGTGCTAGAGAGGCGGGGGCCAACACAGATACGCAGTATTTT	CSAREAGANTDTQYF
TRBJ1-2	TRBV5-1	.	.	TGCGCCAGCAGAGAAGGCGGGACATCATCTCTGGCGGCTGGCTACACCTTC	CASREGGTSSLAAGYTF
TRBJ2-2	TRBV5-6	.	.	TGTGCCAGCAGCGCGGGGCAGCCCACCGGGGAGCTGTTTTTT	CASSAGQPTGELFF
TRBJ1-3	TRBV28	.	.	TGTGCCAGCAACCCCGCGGTACCTGGAAACACCATATATTTT	CASNPAVPGNTIYF
TRBJ1-2	TRBV6-4	.	.	TGTGCCAGCAGTGACTCGCCCCTCGACGGCTACACCTTC	CASSDSPLDGYTF
TRBJ2-1	TRBV19	.	.	TGTGCCAGTAGTATAGCCCCCACAGGGAATGAGCAGTTCTTC	CASSIAPTGNEQFF
TRBJ2-2	TRBV7-6	.	.	TGTGCCAGCAGCTTAGAGGCCGGACGTTACGGGGAGCTGTTTTTT	CASSLEAGRYGELFF
TRBJ1-5	TRBV7-9	.	.	TGTGCCAGCAGCTTGCGGACTCAAACGAGGCAGCCCCAGCATTTT	CASSLRTQTRQPQHF
TRBJ2-2	TRBV29-1	.	.	TGCAGCGTTATGAGGTCGGGCATGGTGTTTTTT	CSVMRSGMVFF
TRBJ2-7	TRBV7-2	.	.	TGTGCCAGCAGCTTACTATACGGGGCACGGGAGCAGTACTTC	CASSLLYGAREQYF
TRBJ2-1	TRBV20-1	.	.	TGCAGTGCTAGAGAGATTGGCAGGGGTTCTGAGCAGTTCTTC	CSAREIGRGSEQFF
TRBJ1-1	TRBV27	.	TRBD1	TGTGCCACTCCTTCAAGGGTTAACAGGGGGCGGGTTGGTGAAGCTTTCTTT	CATPSRVNRGRVGEAFF
TRBJ2-2	TRBV5-1	.	TRBD1	TGCGCCAGCAGCTTGGCCTGGGGGACAGCGAACACCGGGGAGCTGTTTTTT	CASSLAWGTANTGELFF
TRBJ1-5	TRBV7-2	once	.	TGTGCCAGCAGCTTAGAGGGCAGGAGCAATCAGCCCCAGCATTTT	CASSLEGRSNQPQHF
TRBJ2-5	TRBV20-1	.	TRBD2	TGCAGTGCCGCCTCTACTAGCGGGAGTCTCGAGACCCAGTACTTC	CSAASTSGSLETQYF
TRBJ2-3	TRBV30	.	TRBD2	TGTGCCTGGAGTGGGGGACTTCCGGGACTAGCGGGAGGCACAGATACGCAGTATTTT	CAWSGGLPGLAGGTDTQYF
TRBJ2-2	TRBV3-1	.	.	TGTGCCAGCAGCCAAACTCTCCCGGGGGCGAACACCGGGGAGCTGTTTTTT	CASSQTLPGANTGELFF
TRBJ2-7	TRBV29-1	.	.	TGCAGCGTTGAAGGCGGGGGACAGGACTACGAGCAGTACTTC	CSVEGGGQDYEQYF
TRBJ2-1	TRBV20-1	.	TRBD1	TGCAGTGCTAGGGGACAGGTATACAATGAGCAGTTCTTC	CSARGQVYNEQFF
TRBJ2-1	TRBV20-1	.	.	TGCAGTGCCCGATCCGGGCTGAGTGAGCAGTTCTTC	CSARSGLSEQFF